The 16 T cell receptor beta chains below all came from one sample that was sequenced in a study of T cell responses to AZD1222 COVID-19 vaccine. Data came from immunoSEQ multiplex PCR; TCRdb stores just in-frame clones and leaves some out. The table has more than 100,000 clones, roughly 90% seen once; the top ten hold roughly 4.1%. The starting material was peripheral blood, obtained on day 0 of AZD1222 vaccination. Receptors were obtained from an adult in good health.

This clone occurred a few times. V usage is TRBV30 and J usage is TRBJ1-6; 7 bases match TRBD1. This CDR3 has 15 amino acids. The junction had 9 bases not matched to a gene; V was cut back by 2 bases and J by 8 bases. Germline V gene data show CDR1 as GTSNPN and CDR2 as SVGIG (reference sequence). CDR3 sequence reads: CAWSRQGFNYSPLHF. The CDR3 DNA reads as TGTGCCTGGAGTAGACAGGGTTTTAACTATTCACCCCTCCACTTT.

This clone was detected once. The chain combines TRBV27 with TRBJ2-1; maybe TRBD1 (6 bases). Germline CDR1 is MNHEY and CDR2 is SMNVEV (reference sequence). The V and J ends lost 4 bases and 7 bases respectively, with 14 bases between them. The length of the CDR3 is 14 residues. CDR3 residues: CASSSQGAGNEQFF. As DNA, the CDR3 is TGTGCCAGCAGTTCACAGGGAGCAGGAAATGAGCAGTTCTTC.

V and J are TRBV6-1 and TRBJ1-2; the D is unclear. The CDR3 is made up of 15 amino acids. Germline-derived CDR1 and CDR2 are MNHNS and SASEGT. Trimming left V 2 bases short and J 1 base short, with 11 bases between. The CDR3 sequence is CASSEYGAGNYGYTF. CDR3 in DNA: TGTGCCAGCAGTGAATACGGTGCGGGTAACTATGGCTACACCTTC.

The chain employs TRBV30 and TRBJ1-6, with TRBD1 identical over 7 bases. The CDR3 spans 15 residues. Germline loops: CDR1 GTSNPN, CDR2 SVGIG (reference sequence). V shed 3 bases and J 6 bases; nucleotides not matched to a gene: 8. Here the CDR3 reads CAWRARDRINSPLHF. The CDR3 DNA reads as TGTGCCTGGAGGGCCCGGGACAGAATTAATTCACCCCTCCACTTT.

The sample holds one count of this clone. The chain carries TRBV18 and TRBJ1-6; D might be TRBD1 (6 bases). The CDR3 spans 15 residues. Deletions cut 4 bases from V and 5 bases from J, with 12 bases between. The germline CDR1 and CDR2 sequences are KGHSH and LQKENI. CDR3 in amino acids: CASSRLDSNNSPLHF. For the CDR3, the DNA is TGTGCCAGCTCACGACTGGACAGCAATAATTCACCCCTCCACTTT.

This chain uses TRBV19 with TRBJ1-5; 8 positions agree with TRBD1. Germline V gene sequence: CDR1 LNHDA, CDR2 SQIVND (reference sequence). CDR3 length: 18 amino acids. With V trimmed by 4 bases and J by 2 bases, 13 bases remained unmatched. The CDR3 sequence is CASSKDRGGSQGNQPQHF. CDR3 coding DNA: TGTGCCAGTAGTAAAGACAGGGGAGGTAGTCAAGGCAATCAGCCCCAGCATTTT.

The J gene is TRBJ2-4, the V gene TRBV3-1 (or the pseudogene TRBV3-2), with TRBD1 matching over 7 bases. The V segment lost 5 bases and the J segment 3 bases; nucleotides outside the gene matches: 10. The CDR3 runs to 16 residues. The V gene's germline CDR1 is LGHDT and CDR2 YNNKEL (reference sequence). The CDR3 nucleotides read TGTGCCAGCAGCGGCCGCCGGGACAGCTACAAAAACATTCAGTACTTC. This codes for CASSGRRDSYKNIQYF.

Here the CDR3 DNA reads TGTGCCAGCTCACCCACATGGCCAACTAATGAAAAACTGTTTTTT. Translated: CASSPTWPTNEKLFF. The chain carries TRBV18 and TRBJ1-4; D remains unclear. Germline values: CDR1 KGHSH, CDR2 LQKENI. This CDR3 has 15 residues. V was clipped by 3 bases and J by 0 bases, with 8 bases between them.

V usage is TRBV28 and J usage is TRBJ1-1, with D perhaps TRBD1 (5 bases). This CDR3 is 14 amino acids long. From germline, CDR1 is MDHEN and CDR2 SYDVKM. V lost 6 bases and J 5 bases, leaving 16 bases between the germline ends. CDR3 protein: CASSAAGSRTEAFF. CDR3 nucleotide sequence: TGTGCCAGCAGCGCGGCAGGGTCCCGGACTGAAGCTTTCTTT.

The chain recombines TRBV2 with TRBJ2-7; D is ambiguous. V dropped 5 bases and J dropped 2 bases, with 10 bases sitting between them. The CDR3 has 13 residues. Germline-derived CDR1 and CDR2 are SNHLY and FYNNEI. CDR3 nucleotides: TGTGCCAGCAGTCTTCGGTCTACCTACGAGCAGTACTTC. As protein: CASSLRSTYEQYF.

This clone was observed a few times. The V and J genes are TRBV6-5 and TRBJ2-7; a weak D match, TRBD1 (6 bases). V lost 2 bases and J 6 bases, leaving 11 bases between the germline ends. The CDR3 is 13 residues long. The germline gives CDR1 MNHEY, CDR2 SVGAGI. The chain's CDR3 is CASSYRGSGEQYF. The CDR3 DNA reads TGTGCCAGCAGTTACAGGGGGTCGGGCGAGCAGTACTTC.

This chain links TRBV2 with TRBJ2-7, with D perhaps being TRBD1 or TRBD2 (5 bases each). Trimming removed 2 bases at V and 2 bases at J, with 10 bases between. Per the germline V gene, CDR1 is SNHLY and CDR2 is FYNNEI. The CDR3 runs 14 residues. CDR3: CASSEQGDTYEQYF. In nucleotides, the CDR3 is TGTGCCAGCAGTGAACAGGGAGATACCTACGAGCAGTACTTC. The whole variable domain, filled in from reference TRBV2 and TRBJ2-7, reads EPEVTQTPSHQVTQMGQEVILRCVPISNHLYFYWYRQILGQKVEFLVSFYNNEISEKSEIFDDQFSVERPDGSNFTLKIRSTKLEDSAMYFCASSEQGDTYEQYFGPGTRLTVT.

J is TRBJ2-1 and V is TRBV7-9; possible D gene TRBD2, 7 bases. The CDR3 is made up of 15 amino acids. Deletions cut 2 bases from V and 8 bases from J, with 16 bases between. The germline V gene has CDR1 SEHNR and CDR2 FQNEAQ (reference sequence). DNA of the CDR3: TGTGCCAGCAGCTTAAGGGGGGGCCCGTCGGATGAGCAGTTCTTC. Translation gives CASSLRGGPSDEQFF. Variable domain in full (rest from reference TRBV7-9 and TRBJ2-1): DTGVSQNPRHKITKRGQNVTFRCDPISEHNRLYWYRQTLGQGPEFLTYFQNEAQLEKSRLLSDRFSAERPKGSFSTLEIQRTEQGDSAMYLCASSLRGGPSDEQFFGPGTRLTVL.

The chain joins TRBV29-1 to TRBJ2-1, with D perhaps being TRBD1 or TRBD2 (5 bases each). This CDR3 has 15 amino acids. The germline V and J ends were trimmed by 7 bases and 7 bases, with 23 bases remaining between them. CDR1 SQVTM and CDR2 ANQGSEA come from the germline V gene. In DNA, the CDR3 is TGCAGCGCTGGTGGGGGTTCGGGATCCCTTAATGAGCAGTTCTTC. Its protein product is CSAGGGSGSLNEQFF.

V usage is TRBV5-8 and J usage is TRBJ2-3, with a possible D match to TRBD2 (5 bases). The CDR3 consists of 14 residues. Deletions cut 0 bases from V and 7 bases from J, with 12 bases between. Germline CDR1 reads SGHTS; CDR2 reads YDEGEE. CDR3 loop: CASSLELVINTQYF. The DNA for the CDR3 is TGTGCCAGCAGCTTGGAACTAGTTATAAATACGCAGTATTTT.

The rearrangement links TRBV5-1 to TRBJ2-3, with D unresolved. This CDR3 comprises 14 residues. CDR1 and CDR2 (germline): SGHRS, YFSETQ. The V and J ends lost 3 bases and 0 bases respectively, with 8 bases between them. The CDR3 loop is CASSWLTSTDTQYF. For the CDR3, the DNA is TGCGCCAGCAGCTGGTTGACTAGCACAGATACGCAGTATTTT.